The present TCR beta chain was sequenced within a study of response to subunit inactivated influenza vaccine. This clonotype appeared a few times. Per germline, CDR1 SEHNR and CDR2 FQNEAQ (reference sequence). This CDR3 spans 14 amino acids. The J segment lost 6 bases and the V segment lost 2 bases, leaving 6 bases of the junction unmatched. MiXCR, run by TCRdb on the RT-PCR reads, gives a single entry per CDR3 protein. The table records 500,000 or so distinct CDR3 sequences, 10% to 11% of them present only once. This receptor was identified in a man over 45 who received an inactivated influenza vaccine. The source was PBMCs from blood, collected more than 35 days after vaccination. The V and J genes are TRBV7-9 and TRBJ2-7; 8 bases align to TRBD1. The CDR3 DNA reads as TGTGCCAGCAGCTTATCGCCAGGGGGCGCCGAGCAGTACTTC. It specifies CASSLSPGGAEQYF.